The sequence of this T cell receptor (beta chain) was determined in a study of siplizumab effects on memory and regulatory T cells (dated by TCRdb to about 2019). For context, the study as a whole: The effect of the anti-CD2 antibody siplizumab on alloreactive T-cell subsets was examined in allogeneic mixed lymphocyte reactions constructed from human PBMCs.

Broader findings and caveats from the paper: Sequences below about 10^-5 frequency were poorly captured, so only a minor fraction of alloreactive clones could be mapped to unstimulated subsets. Among mappable alloreactive CD4+ clones, an average Treg-derived fraction of approximately 73% was observed with siplizumab, compared with roughly 25% in control reactions. Unstimulated naive T cells appeared to be more diverse than memory T cells, and naive cells seemed to make a substantial contribution to the alloresponse. For roughly 75-97% of proliferating CD4+ or CD8+ clones, no naive or memory phenotype could be assigned. Siplizumab significantly reduced the cumulative frequency of alloreactive sequences traceable to unstimulated CD4+ memory T cells. Whether proliferating Tregs from siplizumab cultures actually had suppressive function was not functionally confirmed.

Receptor libraries were prepared by the immunoSEQ multiplex PCR assay. The deep sequencing platform assayed some 98,000 TCR templates per sample. Genomic DNA extracted from sorted T cells was the material used for TCRbeta CDR3 sequencing. The original pipeline was this. The R programming language was used for clonal analysis of the TCRbeta CDR3 data. Comparing unstimulated samples against CFSE-low samples taken after the reaction was how alloreactive CD4+ and CD8+ clones were defined. Regulatory or non-regulatory origin was assigned to alloreactive CD4+ clones by matching of sequences to sorted unstimulated Treg and non-Treg repertoires. Drawn from immuneACCESS, this table holds only the in-frame rearrangements with V and J called that TCRdb kept. Clones are partly lost; checked studies trace under half to an unresolved V gene and leave the rest unexplained. Clone size and V and J calls were adopted from that table, with D and trimming inferred from the DNA. Present in this sample are approximately 100,000 clones, roughly 93% of which were seen just once. The ten largest clones represent approximately 0.17% of the sample.

V is pared back by 5 bases and J by 6 bases, with 11 bases lying between the germline termini. According to the germline V gene, CDR1 reads SGHVS and CDR2 reads FQNEAQ. Including cysteine and phenylalanine, the CDR3 has 12 amino acids. Only CDR3 DNA is held: 36 bases, read in frame from base 1. Points on this clone: Its antigen has not been determined. There are no base qualities to consult, and no much larger clone falls within one base.

Sorted unstimulated T cells, along with proliferating T cells recovered from mixed lymphocyte reactions, underwent TCRbeta CDR3 sequencing. Fresh whole blood from ten HLA-typed healthy donors served as the source for isolating PBMCs. To map where alloreactive clones came from, CD4+ non-regulatory T cells in the unstimulated state were FACS-sorted. This receptor was taken from a human donor in good health. The rearrangement combines TRBV7-8 with TRBJ2-7; 5 matching bases give a weak D call of TRBD1. The sample comprised non-Treg CD4+ T cells sorted from blood. The cell subset or site label corresponds to: FACS-sorted unstimulated CD4+ non-regulatory T cells. The CDR3 reads as follows: CASSQVQGEQYF. The nucleotide sequence is given as TGTGCCAGCAGCCAAGTCCAGGGCGAGCAGTACTTC. Supplemented by the reference TRBV7-8 and TRBJ2-7 proteins around the CDR3, the complete variable domain is GAGVSQSPRYKVAKRGQDVALRCDPISGHVSLFWYQQALGQGPEFLTYFQNEAQLDKSGLPSDRFFAERPEGSVSTLKIQRTQQEDSAVYLCASSQVQGEQYFGPGTRLTVT.